This TCR beta chain was profiled in a study of radiotherapy plus CTLA-4 blockade in lung cancer. Study-level information: Disease control reached approximately 30%, with objective responses in around 19%.

Sequenced by immunoSEQ multiplex PCR; TCRdb stores in-frame clones only, minus some. The data show over 70,000 clones, roughly 86% seen once. Overall study results and limits: Tumor-origin TCR clones grew in blood after radiotherapy plus ipilimumab.

CDR3 length equals 14 residues. The V and J ends lost 7 bases and 10 bases, in that order; junction bases with no gene match: 13. Germline V lookup: CDR1 SEHNR, CDR2 FQNEAQ (reference sequence). This clone was counted a few times. Its antigen is currently unknown. Focal radiation and CTLA-4 blockade (ipilimumab) were tested in chemo-refractory metastatic non-small-cell lung cancer patients. This rearrangement joins TRBV7-9 to TRBJ2-4, with TRBD2 matching 7 bases. This receptor was obtained from a human donor with non-small cell lung cancer who had a partial response to radiotherapy plus ipilimumab. This specimen was peripheral blood, taken from a patient treated with radiotherapy plus ipilimumab. CDR3: CASTVGLVGGIQYF. The CDR3 DNA reads TGTGCCAGCACCGTCGGACTAGTGGGGGGAATTCAGTACTTC.